What follows are 27 T cell receptor beta chains derived from one specimen sequenced in a study of blood T cell repertoires in COVID-19. Produced via immunoSEQ multiplex PCR; TCRdb's table is partial and in-frame only. The table includes about 270,000 clones, around nine tenths detected once. Sequenced input: peripheral blood. The receptors stem from a man aged 40-49 years with active or convalescent COVID-19.

J is TRBJ2-1 and V is TRBV6-4; 7 bases map to TRBD1. Per germline, CDR1 MRHNA and CDR2 SNTAGT. The V gene end was trimmed by 6 bases and the J gene end by 9 bases; junction bases not matched to a gene: 14. This CDR3 has 15 residues. CDR3 amino acids: CASRFPTGSLSEQFF. CDR3 nucleotides: TGTGCCAGCAGGTTCCCGACAGGGAGCCTGAGTGAGCAGTTCTTC.

The gene calls are TRBV5-5 and TRBJ1-3; 9 positions match TRBD1. The CDR3 contains 15 residues. Germline V lookup: CDR1 SGHKS, CDR2 YYEKEE (reference sequence). V lost 4 bases, J lost 1 base, and 3 bases stayed unmatched. The CDR3 loop is CASSRQGVSGNTIYF. In nucleotides, the CDR3 is TGTGCCAGCAGCCGACAGGGGGTTTCTGGAAACACCATATATTTT.

The V call is TRBV15, the J call TRBJ2-5; D is uncertain. V was cut by 1 base and J by 0 bases, with 12 bases left in between. Per the germline V gene, CDR1 is LNHNV and CDR2 is YYDKDF (reference sequence). CDR3 length: 16 residues. This CDR3 is CATSRGKQPYQETQYF. CDR3 coding DNA: TGTGCCACCAGCAGAGGAAAACAGCCGTACCAAGAGACCCAGTACTTC.

This rearrangement joins TRBV11-3 to TRBJ2-3; a weak D match, TRBD1 (5 bases). Germline CDR1 and CDR2: SGHNT and YENEEA. The ends were cut back, 4 bases at V and 6 bases at J, with 14 bases in the middle. The CDR3 covers 14 residues. CDR3 protein: CASSSTVPLDTQYF. CDR3 nucleotide sequence: TGTGCCAGCAGCTCGACAGTCCCTTTGGATACGCAGTATTTT.

In this sample, this clone turned up a few times. The J gene is TRBJ2-5, the V gene TRBV5-1; 7 bases fit TRBD1. The V and J ends lost 4 bases and 1 base, in that order; junction bases with no gene match: 7. CDR3 length: 15 residues. Germline loops: CDR1 SGHRS, CDR2 YFSETQ. CDR3 coding DNA: TGCGCCAGCAGCGAAGGGACAGCCGGCCAAGAGACCCAGTACTTC. It is translated as CASSEGTAGQETQYF.

This clone came up once. J is TRBJ1-6 and V is TRBV19; the match to TRBD1 covers 9 bases. Germline V gene data show CDR1 as LNHDA and CDR2 as SQIVND (reference sequence). This CDR3 has 16 residues. The V gene end was trimmed by 4 bases and the J gene end by 7 bases; junction bases not matched to a gene: 8. CDR3 region: CASSNLPGQGNSPLHF. The CDR3 nucleotides read TGTGCCAGTAGTAACCTTCCGGGACAGGGAAATTCACCCCTCCACTTT.

The chain couples TRBV7-9 to TRBJ2-7; TRBD1 matches at 10 bases. The J segment lost 3 bases and the V segment lost 5 bases, leaving 10 bases of the junction unmatched. The CDR3 contains 16 residues. Germline loops: CDR1 SEHNR, CDR2 FQNEAQ (reference sequence). The CDR3: CASSRDPGQGIYEQYF. CDR3 nucleotide sequence: TGTGCCAGCAGCCGAGACCCGGGACAGGGGATCTACGAGCAGTACTTC.

CDR3 loop: CASRRGSGNTIYF. The CDR3 bases are TGTGCCAGCAGAAGGGGGTCTGGAAACACCATATATTTT. The V and J genes are TRBV2 and TRBJ1-3, with a tentative D call TRBD1 (6 bases). V was trimmed by 6 bases and J by 1 base, leaving 7 bases between them. Germline CDR1 reads SNHLY; CDR2 reads FYNNEI. The CDR3 consists of 13 residues.

The V and J genes are TRBV30 and TRBJ2-1; D unclear. CDR1 and CDR2 from the germline V gene are GTSNPN and SVGIG (reference sequence). The ends were cut back, 2 bases at V and 0 bases at J, with 11 bases in the middle. The CDR3 spans 15 residues. The CDR3 sequence: CAWSRTSSSYNEQFF. The CDR3 coding sequence is TGTGCCTGGAGTCGAACTTCAAGCTCCTACAATGAGCAGTTCTTC. Full variable domain (outside the CDR3, taken from reference TRBV30 and TRBJ2-1): SQTIHQWPATLVQPVGSPLSLECTVEGTSNPNLYWYRQAAGRGLQLLFYSVGIGQISSEVPQNLSASRPQDRQFILSSKKLLLSDSGFYLCAWSRTSSSYNEQFFGPGTRLTVL.

The CDR3 region is CASSLANREGLAGGKDTQYF. For the CDR3, the DNA is TGCGCCAGCAGCTTGGCCAACAGGGAGGGACTAGCGGGAGGTAAAGATACGCAGTATTTT. The chain links TRBV5-1 to TRBJ2-3, with 15 bases aligning to TRBD2. The junction had 13 bases not matched to a gene; V was cut back by 0 bases and J by 5 bases. CDR1 and CDR2 from the germline V gene are SGHRS and YFSETQ. This CDR3 comprises 20 residues.

The genes are TRBV7-2 and TRBJ2-3; D perhaps matches TRBD1 (5 bases). This CDR3 has 13 amino acids. V was trimmed by 3 bases and J by 1 base, leaving 5 bases between them. The germline V gene encodes CDR1 SGHTA and CDR2 FQGNSA. CDR3: CASSFRGTDTQYF. Here the CDR3 DNA reads TGTGCCAGCAGCTTCAGGGGCACAGATACGCAGTATTTT.

Here the CDR3 DNA reads TGTGCCAGTAGTGTCCGATCAGCCGGGACTAGCGGGAGAAAGTACTTC. It codes for CASSVRSAGTSGRKYF. The chain couples TRBV19 to TRBJ2-5, with TRBD2 matching 14 bases. Trimming cost V 5 bases and J 12 bases; bases outside gene matches: 14. Germline loops: CDR1 LNHDA, CDR2 SQIVND (reference sequence). This CDR3 is 16 amino acids long.

The rearrangement links TRBV28 to TRBJ1-5; 9 bases align to TRBD1. The germline V gene has CDR1 MDHEN and CDR2 SYDVKM. V gave up 4 bases and J gave up 6 bases; unmatched junction bases: 4. The CDR3 is made up of 14 amino acids. The CDR3 is CASSWGQGFQPQHF. CDR3 coding DNA: TGTGCCAGCAGTTGGGGACAGGGATTTCAGCCCCAGCATTTT.

V is TRBV2 and J is TRBJ2-1; 8 bases align to TRBD1. The J segment lost 6 bases and the V segment lost 5 bases, leaving 3 bases of the junction unmatched. Looked up from germline, CDR1 is SNHLY and CDR2 is FYNNEI. The CDR3 has 13 amino acids. CDR3 DNA sequence: TGTGCCAGCAGTCCCGACAGGGGCAATGAGCAGTTCTTC. Amino acids: CASSPDRGNEQFF.

This sequence joins TRBV19 and TRBJ2-7, with TRBD2 matching over 7 bases. The ends lost 5 bases at V and 12 bases at J; junction bases unmatched: 13. The CDR3 sequence is 13 residues long. Germline V gene lookup returns CDR1 LNHDA and CDR2 SQIVND (reference sequence). CDR3 sequence reads: CASSSSGTSGWYF. In nucleotides, the CDR3 is TGTGCCAGTAGTTCGAGCGGGACGTCTGGGTGGTACTTC.

The chain employs TRBV6-6 and TRBJ1-4; D is unclear. V shed 6 bases and J shed 5 bases, with 13 bases lying between them. Germline V lookup: CDR1 MNHNY, CDR2 SVGAGI (reference sequence). This CDR3 contains 14 residues. The CDR3 spells CASRLGLQNEKLFF. The CDR3 DNA sequence: TGTGCCAGCAGATTAGGACTGCAGAATGAAAAACTGTTTTTT.

The V gene is TRBV4-2, the J gene TRBJ1-6, with D possibly being TRBD1 (5 bases). This CDR3 spans 15 amino acids. With 4 bases removed from V and 6 bases from J, the gap between germline ends came to 13 bases. CDR1 and CDR2 (germline): LGHNA, YNFKEQ. The CDR3 is CASSPAGDSNSPLHF. The CDR3 DNA follows: TGTGCCAGCAGCCCAGCGGGCGACAGTAATTCACCCCTCCACTTT.

The chain uses TRBV4-1 and TRBJ2-7; 9 nucleotides agree with TRBD1. V was clipped by 3 bases and J by 1 base; unmatched bases: 7. The CDR3 runs to 16 residues. The germline gives CDR1 MGHRA, CDR2 YSYEKL. The CDR3 region has the DNA TGCGCCAGCAGCCAGACGACGGACAGGGGTTCCTACGAGCAGTACTTC. It encodes CASSQTTDRGSYEQYF.

This chain connects TRBV6-5 to TRBJ1-4; possibly TRBD1 for D (5 bases). CDR1 and CDR2 (germline): MNHEY, SVGAGI. Trimming removed 6 bases at V and 4 bases at J, with 12 bases between. The CDR3 is 14 amino acids. The CDR3 loop reads CASSTSGGNEKLFF. The CDR3 bases are TGTGCCAGCAGCACGTCCGGGGGTAATGAAAAACTGTTTTTT.

This chain's CDR3 is CASSTGIRGAGEEKLFF. The CDR3 nucleotides read TGTGCCAGCAGCACAGGGATTCGGGGGGCAGGAGAGGAAAAACTGTTTTTT. This sequence joins TRBV7-9 and TRBJ1-4, with a tentative D call TRBD1 (6 bases). The germline CDR1 and CDR2 sequences are SEHNR and FQNEAQ (reference sequence). Trimming left V 5 bases short and J 8 bases short, with 24 bases between. This CDR3 comprises 17 residues.

The chain carries TRBV5-1 and TRBJ1-1; 7 bases line up with TRBD1. This CDR3 has 14 amino acids. The germline V gene encodes CDR1 SGHRS and CDR2 YFSETQ. With V trimmed by 4 bases and J by 5 bases, 8 bases remained unmatched. Here the CDR3 reads CASSAGTARTEAFF. The CDR3 DNA sequence: TGCGCCAGCAGCGCGGGGACAGCCCGAACTGAAGCTTTCTTT.

The chain uses TRBV6-5 and TRBJ1-1, with D tentatively TRBD1 (5 bases). Trimming took 10 bases from V and 0 from J, leaving 12 bases between them. The CDR3 totals 13 residues. Germline loops: CDR1 MNHEY, CDR2 SVGAGI. CDR3 region: CATGASLNTEAFF. The CDR3, as DNA: TGTGCCACTGGGGCTTCACTGAACACTGAAGCTTTCTTT.

The J gene is TRBJ2-1, the V gene TRBV18; 7 bases agree with TRBD1. The J segment lost 4 bases and the V segment lost 3 bases, leaving 9 bases of the junction unmatched. The CDR3 runs to 16 residues. CDR1 is KGHSH and CDR2 is LQKENI in the germline V gene. Here the CDR3 reads CASSPPGQVPYNEQFF. The DNA for the CDR3 is TGTGCCAGCTCACCCCCTGGACAGGTCCCATACAATGAGCAGTTCTTC.

The rearrangement uses TRBV3-1 (or the pseudogene TRBV3-2) and TRBJ1-2, with TRBD1 as a possible D gene (6 bases). This CDR3 has 15 amino acids. Germline values: CDR1 LGHDT, CDR2 YNNKEL (reference sequence). The ends were cut back, 1 base at V and 4 bases at J, with 13 bases in the middle. CDR3 DNA sequence: TGTGCCAGCAGCCAAGTGGTGGACAGCCCCTATGGCTACACCTTC. It codes for CASSQVVDSPYGYTF.

The V call is TRBV11-3, the J call TRBJ2-1, with D possibly TRBD2 on 6 matching bases. Germline lookup yields CDR1 SGHNT and CDR2 YENEEA. Trimming took 4 bases from V and 5 from J, leaving 15 bases between them. This CDR3 is 15 amino acids long. The CDR3 sequence: CASSYLGTEDNEQFF. The CDR3 coding sequence is TGTGCCAGCAGCTACCTCGGGACTGAGGACAATGAGCAGTTCTTC.

For the CDR3, the DNA is TGTGCCAGCAGCGTAGCTGGCGTTAGCTCAGATACGCAGTATTTT. This gives the protein CASSVAGVSSDTQYF. The rearrangement uses TRBV9 and TRBJ2-3, with unresolved D. V lost 0 bases to trimming and J lost 4 bases, with 12 bases between them. The CDR3 length is 15 residues. Germline V gene lookup returns CDR1 SGDLS and CDR2 YYNGEE. The variable domain in full, with the rest retrieved from reference TRBV9 and TRBJ2-3, is DSGVTQTPKHLITATGQRVTLRCSPRSGDLSVYWYQQSLDQGLQFLIQYYNGEERAKGNILERFSAQQFPDLHSELNLSSLELGDSALYFCASSVAGVSSDTQYFGPGTRLTVL.

The J gene is TRBJ2-1, the V gene TRBV7-3; 10 bases fit TRBD1. V lost 6 bases, J lost 5 bases, and 4 bases stayed unmatched. Looked up from germline, CDR1 is SGHTA and CDR2 is FQGTGA. The CDR3 is made up of 14 amino acids. The chain's CDR3 is CASSLGQGDNEQFF. The DNA for the CDR3 is TGTGCCAGCAGTTTAGGACAGGGGGACAATGAGCAGTTCTTC.